This is a list of T cell receptor beta chains from one sample in a study of human T cells and chemical hapten exposure. TCRdb redid the calling of the RACE reads with MiXCR, one entry per CDR3 protein. Among fewer than 45,000 distinct CDR3 sequences listed, around a tenth were seen once. Sequences were derived from whole blood, sampled in connection with sensitization to the hapten diphenylcyclopropenone (DPC). These receptors came from a man in his fifties or sixties with alopecia areata. Some clones in this sample may be carry-over from other donors' samples. Each CDR3 is given with its conserved first and last residue. Each record gives: J gene, V gene, D gene, clone size, CDR3 DNA, CDR3 protein. The D gene is left open where the match is weak. Clone sizes are given selectively: once, few, many, or a class where the clone is expanded.

J gene: TRBJ1-5
V gene: TRBV12-3/TRBV12-4
D gene: TRBD1
clone size: many
CDR3 DNA: TGTGCCAGCAGTTTAGGTGGGACAGGGCATCAGCCCCAGCATTTT
CDR3 protein: CASSLGGTGHQPQHF

J gene: TRBJ1-5
V gene: TRBV29-1
D gene: TRBD1
clone size: NA
CDR3 DNA: TGCAGCGTCGCGGGACAGCGCAATCAGCCCCAGCATTTT
CDR3 protein: CSVAGQRNQPQHF

J gene: TRBJ2-3
V gene: TRBV4-1
D gene: NA
clone size: few
CDR3 DNA: TGCGCCAGCAGCCAAGTCCGCGGGGGCGGTGATACGCAGTATTTT
CDR3 protein: CASSQVRGGGDTQYF

J gene: TRBJ1-1
V gene: TRBV12-3/TRBV12-4
D gene: NA
clone size: many
CDR3 DNA: TGTGCCAGCGGGGTGGGGCAGACTGAAGCTTTCTTT
CDR3 protein: CASGVGQTEAFF

J gene: TRBJ2-1
V gene: TRBV20-1
D gene: TRBD2
clone size: few
CDR3 DNA: TGCAGTGCCACACTAGCGGGAGCCTTCCATGAGCAGTTCTTC
CDR3 protein: CSATLAGAFHEQFF

J gene: TRBJ2-5
V gene: TRBV12-3/TRBV12-4
D gene: TRBD1
clone size: many
CDR3 DNA: TGTGCCAGCAGTCGGGACAGAAAGACCCAGTACTTC
CDR3 protein: CASSRDRKTQYF

J gene: TRBJ2-5
V gene: TRBV4-2
D gene: TRBD2
clone size: NA
CDR3 DNA: TGTGCCAGCAGCTGGACGACTAGCGGGAGTGGCGAGACCCAGTACTTC
CDR3 protein: CASSWTTSGSGETQYF

J gene: TRBJ2-3
V gene: TRBV12-3/TRBV12-4
D gene: NA
clone size: few
CDR3 DNA: TGTGCCAGCACTTCCTCCGGGACCCCTGTTGTGCAGTATTTT
CDR3 protein: CASTSSGTPVVQYF

J gene: TRBJ1-4
V gene: TRBV7-2
D gene: NA
clone size: few
CDR3 DNA: TGTGCCAGCAGCGCAAGGGAGTACGGTGAAAAACTGTTTTTT
CDR3 protein: CASSAREYGEKLFF

J gene: TRBJ2-1
V gene: TRBV7-9
D gene: TRBD2
clone size: NA
CDR3 DNA: TGTGCCAGCAGCTTAGGGTTGTCGGGAGGGCCAGCCTACAATGAGCAGTTCTTC
CDR3 protein: CASSLGLSGGPAYNEQFF

J gene: TRBJ1-1
V gene: TRBV12-3/TRBV12-4
D gene: NA
clone size: many
CDR3 DNA: TGTGCCAGCAGTTCCGGTGGGGAAGGGCGAGAAGCTTTCTTT
CDR3 protein: CASSSGGEGREAFF

J gene: TRBJ2-2
V gene: TRBV12-3/TRBV12-4
D gene: TRBD1
clone size: NA
CDR3 DNA: TGTGCCAGCAGTTCGGACAGGGCGAACACCGGGGAGCTGTTTTTT
CDR3 protein: CASSSDRANTGELFF

J gene: TRBJ2-1
V gene: TRBV7-9
D gene: TRBD1
clone size: many
CDR3 DNA: TGTGCCAGCAGCTTCCGGGACAGGGGCTACAATGAGCAGTTCTTC
CDR3 protein: CASSFRDRGYNEQFF

J gene: TRBJ2-1
V gene: TRBV29-1
D gene: NA
clone size: NA
CDR3 DNA: TGCAGCGGCCCGGCCCTTGGGACCAATGAGCAGTTCTTC
CDR3 protein: CSGPALGTNEQFF

J gene: TRBJ1-2
V gene: TRBV7-9
D gene: TRBD1
clone size: many
CDR3 DNA: TGTGCCAGCAGCCTTTGGGACAGGGGGCTTGGCTACACCTTC
CDR3 protein: CASSLWDRGLGYTF

J gene: TRBJ2-3
V gene: TRBV29-1
D gene: TRBD2
clone size: NA
CDR3 DNA: TGCAGCGTTGGAATTAGCGGGAGGGCAGATACGCAGTATTTT
CDR3 protein: CSVGISGRADTQYF

J gene: TRBJ2-3
V gene: TRBV6-5
D gene: NA
clone size: few
CDR3 DNA: TGTGCCAGCAGTTACTCGGAAGTTAGCGGAGCCACAGATACGCAGTATTTT
CDR3 protein: CASSYSEVSGATDTQYF

J gene: TRBJ2-2
V gene: TRBV7-3
D gene: NA
clone size: few
CDR3 DNA: TGTGCCAGCAGCTTAAGGCAGACAAGGAACACCGGGGAGCTGTTTTTT
CDR3 protein: CASSLRQTRNTGELFF

J gene: TRBJ2-7
V gene: TRBV29-1
D gene: TRBD1
clone size: many
CDR3 DNA: TGCAGCGCTGGACAGGGGGAGGCTCTCGAGCAGTACTTC
CDR3 protein: CSAGQGEALEQYF

J gene: TRBJ2-6
V gene: TRBV4-1
D gene: NA
clone size: few
CDR3 DNA: TGCGCCAGCAGCCGGGATTCTGGGGCCAACGTCCTGACTTTC
CDR3 protein: CASSRDSGANVLTF

J gene: TRBJ2-1
V gene: TRBV9
D gene: NA
clone size: many
CDR3 DNA: TGTGCCAGCAGCGTTGGGGGCCCCTACAATGAGCAGTTCTTC
CDR3 protein: CASSVGGPYNEQFF

J gene: TRBJ2-5
V gene: TRBV29-1
D gene: NA
clone size: few
CDR3 DNA: TGCAGCGTTGAAGATCAGGGGAGGACCCAGTACTTC
CDR3 protein: CSVEDQGRTQYF

J gene: TRBJ1-3
V gene: TRBV7-2
D gene: NA
clone size: NA
CDR3 DNA: TGTGCCAGCAGCTTAGGCCCCTCTGGAAACACCATATATTTT
CDR3 protein: CASSLGPSGNTIYF

J gene: TRBJ1-1
V gene: TRBV20-1
D gene: NA
clone size: few
CDR3 DNA: TGCAGTGCTAGAGACCCAAGGAACACTGAAGCTTTCTTT
CDR3 protein: CSARDPRNTEAFF

J gene: TRBJ2-5
V gene: TRBV20-1
D gene: NA
clone size: few
CDR3 DNA: TGCAGTGCTAGAGATTGGGGGGAGACCCAGTACTTC
CDR3 protein: CSARDWGETQYF

J gene: TRBJ2-7
V gene: TRBV5-1
D gene: NA
clone size: NA
CDR3 DNA: TGCGCCAGCAGCTTGCAGGGTCCCCCCTACGAGCAGTACTTC
CDR3 protein: CASSLQGPPYEQYF

J gene: TRBJ2-1
V gene: TRBV24-1
D gene: TRBD2
clone size: many
CDR3 DNA: TGTGCCACCAGTGATTTGACTAGCGGGAGGACCCAGTTCTTC
CDR3 protein: CATSDLTSGRTQFF

J gene: TRBJ2-3
V gene: TRBV11-2
D gene: NA
clone size: NA
CDR3 DNA: TGTGCCAGCAGCCACAATAAAGATACGCAGTATTTT
CDR3 protein: CASSHNKDTQYF

J gene: TRBJ2-7
V gene: TRBV5-1
D gene: TRBD2
clone size: NA
CDR3 DNA: TGCGCCAGCAGCTTCACTAGCGGGAGGGGCTACGAGCAGTACTTC
CDR3 protein: CASSFTSGRGYEQYF

J gene: TRBJ2-7
V gene: TRBV11-2
D gene: NA
clone size: many
CDR3 DNA: TGTGCCAGCAGCTTAGTGGAGGGTGCGATCGGGGAGCAGTACTTC
CDR3 protein: CASSLVEGAIGEQYF

J gene: TRBJ2-7
V gene: TRBV11-3
D gene: NA
clone size: few
CDR3 DNA: TGTGCCAGCAGCGGCCGGGTCCTTGGCTACGAGCAGTACTTC
CDR3 protein: CASSGRVLGYEQYF

J gene: TRBJ2-7
V gene: TRBV19
D gene: TRBD1
clone size: NA
CDR3 DNA: TGTGCCAGTAGCCCCTCGGGACAGGGTTACTACGAGCAGTACTTC
CDR3 protein: CASSPSGQGYYEQYF

J gene: TRBJ2-2
V gene: TRBV5-4
D gene: TRBD1
clone size: many
CDR3 DNA: TGTGCCAGCACCCCGGGACAGCACACCGGGGAGCTGTTTTTT
CDR3 protein: CASTPGQHTGELFF

J gene: TRBJ2-3
V gene: TRBV10-3
D gene: NA
clone size: many
CDR3 DNA: TGTGCCATCAGTGATTTGTCAGATACGCAGTATTTT
CDR3 protein: CAISDLSDTQYF